This is a list of T cell receptor beta chains from one sample in a study of cytomegalovirus exposure and HLA in healthy donors. The protocol was immunoSEQ multiplex PCR, while the TCRdb copy is restricted to in-frame clones and leaves out a portion. Counted here are nearly 200,000 clones, roughly 77% occurring once; the ten biggest clones make up 0.35% to 0.5%. The material sequenced was PBMCs. Receptors originate from a male donor in good health and CMV-seropositive. The CDR3 runs from the conserved cysteine through the conserved F or W. A D gene is named only where the DNA matches it firmly. Size values are once, few and many counts, or a class for expanded clones, and some rows have none.

V gene	J gene	clone size	D gene	CDR3 protein	CDR3 DNA
TRBV6-4	TRBJ2-2	-	-	CASTGQPNTGELFF	TGTGCCAGCACCGGACAGCCCAACACCGGGGAGCTGTTTTTT
TRBV11-2	TRBJ1-3	-	-	CASSRGGRASGNTIYF	TGTGCCAGCAGCCGGGGGGGCAGGGCATCTGGAAACACCATATATTTT
TRBV7-2	TRBJ1-1	-	TRBD1	CASRRLNRDRNTEAFF	TGTGCCAGCAGAAGACTTAACCGGGACAGGAACACTGAAGCTTTCTTT
TRBV28	TRBJ1-2	few	TRBD1	CASSSGQGGYGYTF	TGTGCCAGCAGTTCGGGACAGGGAGGGTATGGCTACACCTTC
TRBV7-9	TRBJ1-6	few	-	CASSPSTVSPLHF	TGTGCCAGCAGCCCCTCTACCGTATCACCCCTCCACTTT
TRBV28	TRBJ1-2	-	-	CASRQSANYGYTF	TGTGCCAGCAGACAATCCGCTAACTATGGCTACACCTTC
TRBV12-5	TRBJ2-7	-	TRBD2	CASGLAPGGRGEQYF	TGTGCTAGTGGTTTGGCTCCGGGGGGTCGAGGCGAGCAGTACTTC
TRBV5-1	TRBJ2-2	-	-	CASSLLRTVNTGELFF	TGCGCCAGCAGCTTACTACGGACAGTGAACACCGGGGAGCTGTTTTTT
TRBV9	TRBJ2-3	-	TRBD2	CASSVVVAGGTDTQYF	TGTGCCAGCAGCGTAGTAGTAGCGGGAGGGACAGATACGCAGTATTTT
TRBV19	TRBJ1-4	few	TRBD1	CASRGTEVEKLFF	TGTGCCAGCCGGGGGACAGAGGTTGAAAAACTGTTTTTT
TRBV19	TRBJ2-7	-	TRBD2	CASSQRGSGETSAYEQYF	TGTGCCAGTAGCCAAAGGGGTAGCGGGGAAACTTCGGCCTACGAGCAGTACTTC
TRBV9	TRBJ1-1	few	TRBD1	CASSANQGASATEAFF	TGTGCCAGCAGCGCTAACCAGGGGGCTAGTGCCACTGAAGCTTTCTTT
TRBV6-5	TRBJ2-3	-	-	CASSGGGSDTQYF	TGTGCCAGCAGCGGAGGGGGCTCCGATACGCAGTATTTT
TRBV18	TRBJ2-2	-	-	CASSPDYNTGELFF	TGTGCCAGCTCACCGGACTACAACACCGGGGAGCTGTTTTTT
TRBV10-3	TRBJ1-1	-	-	CAISFSSGVMNIEAFF	TGTGCCATCAGTTTTTCCTCCGGGGTAATGAACATTGAAGCTTTCTTT
TRBV4-3	TRBJ1-6	-	-	CASSQDPGASSPLHF	TGCGCCAGCAGCCAAGATCCAGGGGCGTCTTCACCCCTCCACTTT
TRBV18	TRBJ1-5	-	-	CASSPPNGGLSNQPQHF	TGTGCCAGCTCACCACCAAACGGGGGGCTAAGCAATCAGCCCCAGCATTTT
TRBV5-4	TRBJ2-5	-	-	CASSLGLQRGLETQYF	TGTGCCAGCAGCTTGGGACTCCAACGGGGACTAGAGACCCAGTACTTC
TRBV9	TRBJ1-1	-	-	CASSPSTGENTEAFF	TGTGCCAGCAGCCCTTCGACAGGTGAGAACACTGAAGCTTTCTTT
TRBV6-6	TRBJ2-5	once	TRBD2	CASIAGAGQETQYF	TGTGCCAGCATAGCGGGGGCGGGTCAAGAGACCCAGTACTTC
TRBV7-2	TRBJ2-7	-	-	CASSLSGALSYEQYF	TGTGCCAGCAGCTTATCAGGGGCCCTCAGCTACGAGCAGTACTTC
TRBV4-3	TRBJ2-1	-	TRBD2	CASSAGPGLGVNEQFF	TGCGCCAGCAGCGCTGGCCCGGGACTAGGAGTAAATGAGCAGTTCTTC
TRBV6-5	TRBJ2-2	once	-	CASSEYWGLGELFF	TGTGCCAGCAGTGAATACTGGGGGCTCGGGGAGCTGTTTTTT
TRBV15	TRBJ2-7	few	TRBD1	CATSRDGTGKTYEQYF	TGTGCCACCAGCAGAGACGGGACAGGGAAAACCTACGAGCAGTACTTC
TRBV7-9	TRBJ2-5	once	TRBD2	CASSPAGVKETQYF	TGTGCCAGCAGCCCGGCGGGGGTGAAGGAGACCCAGTACTTC
TRBV7-8	TRBJ2-1	-	TRBD1	CASSFGTAPYNEQFF	TGTGCCAGCAGCTTTGGGACAGCTCCCTACAATGAGCAGTTCTTC
TRBV10-3	TRBJ2-7	-	-	CAISAVPYEQYF	TGTGCCATCAGCGCAGTCCCCTACGAGCAGTACTTC
TRBV28	TRBJ2-4	once	-	CASIEGGQSKNIQYF	TGTGCCAGCATCGAGGGCGGCCAAAGCAAAAACATTCAGTACTTC
TRBV7-2	TRBJ1-4	-	TRBD1	CASSLGGRGLTNEKLFF	TGTGCCAGCAGCTTAGGCGGCAGGGGGCTGACTAATGAAAAACTGTTTTTT
TRBV9	TRBJ1-3	-	-	CASSVAVRGSGNTIYF	TGTGCCAGCAGCGTAGCTGTGAGGGGGTCTGGAAACACCATATATTTT
TRBV7-3	TRBJ2-5	-	-	CASSRTEGETQYF	TGTGCCAGCTCTAGGACAGAGGGAGAGACCCAGTACTTC
TRBV19	TRBJ1-2	-	-	CASSIDPRMLYGYTF	TGTGCCAGTAGTATAGACCCCAGGATGCTCTATGGCTACACCTTC
TRBV7-2	TRBJ2-7	-	TRBD2	CASSLVAGVFHEQYF	TGTGCCAGCAGCTTGGTAGCGGGAGTGTTCCACGAGCAGTACTTC
TRBV6-5	TRBJ1-1	-	-	CASSRGSEAFF	TGTGCCAGTTCCAGAGGGAGTGAAGCTTTCTTT
TRBV5-5	TRBJ2-3	-	TRBD1	CASRPGTAYSTDTQYF	TGTGCCAGCAGACCTGGGACAGCCTACTCCACAGATACGCAGTATTTT
TRBV7-2	TRBJ2-3	-	TRBD2	CASSPRLAGERTDTQYF	TGTGCCAGCAGCCCGCGACTAGCGGGGGAGCGCACAGATACGCAGTATTTT
TRBV5-6	TRBJ2-5	-	TRBD1	CASSLVAGGGETQYF	TGTGCCAGCAGCTTGGTGGCAGGGGGCGGGGAGACCCAGTACTTC
TRBV4-3	TRBJ2-3	-	TRBD2	CASSPGGGAPVDTQYF	TGCGCCAGCAGCCCGGGGGGAGGTGCCCCGGTGGATACGCAGTATTTT
TRBV10-3	TRBJ2-3	-	TRBD1	CAISRTGITDTQYF	TGTGCCATCAGCCGGACAGGGATCACGGATACGCAGTATTTT
TRBV5-4	TRBJ1-3	-	TRBD1	CASSQDRIISGNTIYF	TGTGCCAGCAGCCAGGACAGGATAATCTCTGGAAACACCATATATTTT
TRBV28	TRBJ2-7	few	-	CASSLVRPEQYF	TGTGCCAGCAGTTTGGTGAGGCCCGAGCAGTACTTC
TRBV6-5	TRBJ2-7	-	TRBD2	CASSSGLGSPYEQYF	TGTGCCAGCAGCTCGGGACTAGGAAGTCCCTACGAGCAGTACTTC
TRBV6-5	TRBJ1-6	once	TRBD1	CASGSYRGSPLHF	TGTGCCAGCGGGTCGTACAGGGGTTCACCCCTCCACTTT
TRBV9	TRBJ1-5	once	-	CASSVALDNQPQHF	TGTGCCAGCAGCGTAGCTCTAGACAATCAGCCCCAGCATTTT
TRBV4-3	TRBJ2-7	-	-	CASSQESVGLTAYEQYF	TGCGCCAGCAGCCAAGAGTCTGTCGGCCTAACAGCCTACGAGCAGTACTTC
TRBV9	TRBJ2-1	-	TRBD2	CASSEGLAGLTYNEQFF	TGTGCCAGCAGCGAGGGGCTAGCGGGGCTTACCTACAATGAGCAGTTCTTC
TRBV5-1	TRBJ1-2	-	TRBD1	CASSFFPDGTANYGYTF	TGCGCCAGCAGCTTCTTCCCGGACGGGACAGCTAACTATGGCTACACCTTC
TRBV4-3	TRBJ2-5	-	-	CASSWALGPETQYF	TGCGCCAGCAGCTGGGCCCTTGGGCCGGAGACCCAGTACTTC
TRBV15	TRBJ1-2	once	-	CATSKWTGTNYGYTF	TGTGCCACCAGCAAATGGACGGGGACTAACTATGGCTACACCTTC
TRBV6-1	TRBJ1-2	-	TRBD1	CASRDRVPSTAGYTF	TGTGCCAGCAGGGACAGGGTCCCATCAACTGCTGGCTACACCTTC
TRBV2	TRBJ1-5	-	TRBD1	CAGRTGSNQPQHF	TGTGCCGGCCGGACAGGTAGCAATCAGCCCCAGCATTTT
TRBV19	TRBJ2-7	-	TRBD2	CASKGGRTSSYEQYF	TGTGCCAGTAAGGGAGGGCGGACTTCCTCCTACGAGCAGTACTTC